Following are 5 T cell receptor beta chains from one sample sequenced in a study of shared clonotypes between healthy human individuals. Naive CD8 cells were CD45RO-negative, positively selected for CCR7, excluding terminally differentiated effector memory CD45RA+ cells. Produced via immunoSEQ multiplex PCR; TCRdb's table is partial and in-frame only. The sample lists around 2,000,000 clones, about 95% seen once, with 1% to 1.5% in the top ten. The sample was naive CD8+ T cells sorted from blood. The receptors derive from a man between 18 and 29 years old in good health.

On this clone itself: Other DNA variants within this sample encode the same CDR3. The V gene is TRBV4-1, the J gene TRBJ2-1; possibly TRBD2 for D (6 bases). CDR3 length equals 16 residues. In germline, CDR1 is MGHRA, CDR2 YSYEKL. V was shortened by 0 bases and J by 0 bases, with 9 bases between the two germline ends. In DNA form, the CDR3 reads TGCGCCAGCAGCCAAGAGCGGGGTAGCTCCTACAATGAGCAGTTCTTC. The encoded protein is CASSQERGSSYNEQFF.

This clone was detected only once. The CDR3 reads CSVEWERGEAFF. DNA of the CDR3: TGCAGCGTTGAATGGGAACGAGGTGAAGCTTTCTTT. This sequence joins TRBV29-1 and TRBJ1-1, with D unresolved. This CDR3 has 12 residues. V lost 2 bases and J lost 7, with 11 bases in between. Germline CDR1 SQVTM, CDR2 ANQGSEA.

This chain links TRBV5-8 with TRBJ1-1; D not resolved. V was clipped by 2 bases and J by 0 bases, with 11 bases between them. CDR3 size: 15 residues. CDR1 SGHTS and CDR2 YDEGEE come from the germline V gene. This CDR3 reads CASSLRRPMNTEAFF. The CDR3 DNA reads TGTGCCAGCAGCTTACGCAGACCTATGAACACTGAAGCTTTCTTT.

Comment on this clone: Germline and junction disagree at one end, which may indicate a read error. The V gene is TRBV29-1, the J gene TRBJ1-2; tentative D call: TRBD1 (5 bases). In germline, CDR1 is SQVTM, CDR2 ANQGSEA. The CDR3 contains 14 residues. The CDR3 spells CSGRTTEESFGDTF. In DNA, the CDR3 is TGCAGCGGACGAACGACAGAAGAGAGCTTTGGCGACACCTTC.

The gene calls are TRBV7-9 and TRBJ1-1; the D gene is possibly TRBD1 (6 bases). With 7 bases removed from V and 0 bases from J, the gap between germline ends came to 15 bases. There are 15 residues in the CDR3. Germline V CDR1 and CDR2: SEHNR, FQNEAQ (reference sequence). CDR3 sequence (DNA): TGTGCCAGCACGAGGACAGACACAATGAACACTGAAGCTTTCTTT. Protein: CASTRTDTMNTEAFF.